This record concerns one TCR beta chain sequence. Its target antigen remains unknown. Per-nucleotide qualities are absent, and no much larger clonotype sits a single base away. The library was built by means of the immunoSEQ multiplex PCR assay. The multiplex PCR relied on a mix of 60 forward primers for TCR Vbeta segments and 13 reverse primers for TCR Jbeta segments. The CDR3 region of rearranged TCR beta genes was amplified from genomic DNA with a multiplex PCR assay. Amplified TCR beta libraries were sequenced as 87-base-pair reads on the Illumina HiSeq System. From the authors' description of their analysis: A later analysis tallied roughly 76 million unique TCR beta chains across the 666 repertoires, and about 10 million of those chains were shared by two or more donors. Raw reads were error-corrected and collapsed into unique sequences with a nearest-neighbor algorithm that merged closely related sequences to remove PCR and sequencing errors. V, D and J gene segments were assigned by aligning CDR3 sequences to IMGT reference sequences. For a sequence to be retained, a match of at least six nucleotides to both a V gene segment and a J gene segment was required. Rearrangements were called productive when the CDR3 lacked stop codons and stayed in frame with V and J; all others were non-productive. CDR3 was defined by IMGT convention, running from the second conserved V-encoded cysteine to the conserved J-encoded phenylalanine. The earlier analysis of 587 of the donors excluded sequences that lacked an unambiguous match to a single V gene segment. An earlier analysis of several hundred of the donors called V segments functional above 56.7% productive rearrangements and segregating when the between-donor standard deviation exceeded 5%. A statistical classification framework was built to diagnose cytomegalovirus status from the catalog of TCR beta chain sequences. In a later analysis, TCR nucleotide sequences were compared against IMGT/GENE-DB human TR gene sequences so that V and J genes could be assigned. In a later analysis, CDR3 sequences and most-parsimonious VDJ recombination scenarios were assigned using the TCRdist pipeline. A later analysis defined each TCR beta chain by its CDR3 amino acid sequence plus V-gene family, and excluded reads lacking a unique V-gene family. To address suspected cross-contamination and a sequencing artifact, a later analysis removed around 590 highly shared, low-generation-probability nucleotide sequences. For each public chain, a later analysis derived a clonal expansion index from normalized ranks of inferred template counts within each repertoire. A later analysis computed generation probabilities with a VDJ recombination model fitted to out-of-frame rearrangements, and checked the results against IGoR. In a later analysis, TCR-TCR, TCR-HLA and TCR-CMV co-occurrence was scored with hypergeometric tests, and a repertoire-size bias correction was applied to TCR pairs. False discovery rates were estimated in a later analysis by permuting HLA or CMV assignments 20 times. In a later analysis, co-occurring TCRs were grouped with DBSCAN, and TCRdist sequence similarity was added when clustering was performed within HLA-allele-positive subsets. Repertoires with fewer than 30,000 or more than 120,000 public chains were left out of co-occurrence clustering, as were several repertoires with anomalous nucleotide sharing. TCRdb took over this immuneACCESS table, retaining in-frame rearrangements with V and J assigned. Such tables are incomplete; in checked studies, under half of the missing clones stem from an unresolved V gene, and the remainder is unexplained. The V and J calls and clone size were taken over from that table, and D and trimming were inferred from the DNA. The table for this sample lists 150,000 to 200,000 clones; around 72% of them were counted only once. The top ten hold 7.1% of the sample.

In total, approximately 700 healthy bone marrow donors made up the cohort. Cohort members were all nominally healthy when sampled, although unrecorded immune exposures were likely present. The donor tested CMV seropositive and was one of the 289 seropositive cohort members. A peripheral blood sample was collected from each donor, and TCR beta sequencing was performed on peripheral blood mononuclear cells. The Qiagen DNeasy Blood Extraction Kit was used to extract genomic DNA from the blood cell samples. Measured from the cysteine to the phenylalanine, the CDR3 is 16 residues long. The sequence is cut down to CDR3 DNA, 48 bases in frame from base 1. The entry originates in a study of cytomegalovirus exposure and HLA in healthy donors (dated 2017 in TCRdb). About the investigation overall: According to an earlier analysis of a few hundred of the donors, roughly 180 million T cells yielded 90 million to 130 million unique TCR beta sequences and more than 250 Gb of sequence data. To predict cytomegalovirus infection status, the study brought together high-throughput TCR immunosequencing, statistical association of individual TCRs with disease status, and machine learning. A later analysis re-analyzed previously published TCR beta repertoires from about 600 donors and added high-resolution HLA genotyping to study TCR occurrence patterns. An early release that covered roughly 600 HLA-typed donors contained around 300 gigabases of sequencing data and roughly 84 million unique TCR sequences. Typing coverage differed by locus: A, B, C, DRB1 and DQB1 were typed in roughly 620-630 donors, DQA1 in about 560, DPA1 in some 610, and DPB1 in approximately 450. Both class I and class II loci were covered by HLA typing, at four-digit resolution. Along with the approximately 670-subject first cohort, a separate validation cohort of over 90 different subjects was used. A later genetic analysis took genome-wide SNP genotypes for about three fifths of the 666 donors and used that subset as a discovery cohort. All discovery cohort repertoires had been generated on a single sequencing platform. Among the approximately 430 genotyped donors, 75% to 90% belonged to the genetic ancestry cluster associated with self-reported Caucasian donors. In the later analysis, no new phenotypic data were used to find candidate immune exposures; instead, reliance was placed on TCR beta sequences and their occurrence across donors. Across about 380 genotyped donors of the cohort, an average of roughly 230,000 unique TCR beta nucleotide sequences per donor were sequenced, and 15% to 20% of those sequences were non-productive. The aim of the study was to test whether cataloging public T cell receptors could identify signatures of past pathogen exposure. Using immunosequencing, the study profiled T cell repertoires from some 670 subjects and related those repertoires to cytomegalovirus serostatus. Alongside the repertoire data, information on donor age, sex, ethnicity and CMV serostatus was compiled. To decide whether each TCR beta V gene segment behaved as functional or pseudogenic, an earlier analysis of approximately 600 of the donors relied on high-throughput TCR beta sequencing. Because of strong linkage in the cohort, roughly five DR-DQ haplotypes were treated as single units for association and clustering.

Study-wide findings and limitations: When HLA alleles, especially DR and DQ, strongly co-occurred, attributing TCR associations to individual alleles was difficult. Compared with the 666-donor mean, donors in an Asian-associated ancestry cluster had fewer N-insertions in productive TCRs, according to a later genetic analysis. A later analysis found that HLA-associated TCR beta chains were more clonally expanded and had lower generation probabilities than equally common non-associated chains. In an earlier analysis of over 550 of the donors, most TCR beta V segments were observed in productive rearrangements about 87% or about 30% of the time, broadly matching IMGT annotations. Presence/absence analyses assumed roughly uniform sequencing depth across donors, an assumption that may not hold. A later analysis associated around 16,000 TCR beta sequences with specific HLA alleles at a false discovery rate of 0.05. About 17 rarely observed V segments, including chromosome 9 orphons, were excluded from the earlier analysis of several hundred of the donors because counts were too low. A later genetic analysis associated a missense DCLRE1C variant with V-gene and J-gene trimming of TCR beta chains, and an independent cohort replicated the association. A further reported finding was that TCR beta sequences accurately predicted the HLA-A and HLA-B alleles for most subjects in the first cohort. In vitro tests confirmed that a few of the cytomegalovirus-associated TCR beta chains recognize cytomegalovirus antigens. In a later analysis, the rate of TCR association differed among HLA loci, with DRB1 alleles having the most associated TCRs and HLA-C alleles having the fewest. Some IMGT-functional V segments, including TRBV6-2 and TRBV6-3, could not be told apart with the 87-base-pair reads, so those segments were excluded. The classifier was reported to diagnose cytomegalovirus status with high specificity and sensitivity in both the original cohort and the validation cohort. According to the authors, the approach could potentially be generalized to other disease states and immunological phenotypes. In a later analysis, several top co-occurrence clusters were reported to appear linked to parvovirus B19, influenza, CMV and Epstein-Barr virus. HLA typing was unavailable for some donors at each locus, so association tests used only the typed subset. A later analysis found that most CMV-associated TCR beta chains appeared HLA-restricted, with HLA associations seemingly driven largely by CMV exposure. A cluster of highly shared sequence variants was judged likely to represent a technical artifact of the sequencing pipeline. In the study, 150 to 200 TCR beta chains were listed as associated with cytomegalovirus. CMV serostatus was the only immune exposure information available for the cohort. While some public TCRs were present in many individuals, most TCR sequences turned up only very rarely across donors. Only TCR beta chains were sequenced in this cohort, and the absence of alpha or paired-chain data limited detectable features. Linkage disequilibrium might explain the correlated functional status among segregating V segments, but an unknown experimental factor could not be excluded.

Material for sequencing was PBMCs. This chain is built from TRBV12-2 and TRBJ2-5; TRBD2, as called in the table, went unchecked against the DNA. TRBV12-2 is marked as a pseudogene. This clonotype was obtained from a man in his forties in good health and CMV-seropositive. CDR3 sequence: CASRHIPQRIQETQYF. The nucleotide sequence is given as TGTGCAAGTCGCCATATCCCCCAGCGAATTCAAGAGACCCAGTACTTC.